This record covers a single T cell receptor (beta chain). These data belong to a study of blood T cell repertoires in COVID-19. Germline loops: CDR1 KGHSH, CDR2 LQKENI. The CDR3 has 14 amino acids. V was trimmed by 2 bases and J by 2 bases, leaving 9 bases between them. Per the authors' pipeline: The assay estimated nucleated cells by amplifying reference gene primers. Here immunoSEQ multiplex PCR was the method, and the copy in TCRdb shows in-frame clones only, minus some. The DNA was the basis for D and trimming; V, J and clone size are from that table. The sample carries about 500,000 clones, around 90% recorded once.

The rearrangement links TRBV18 to TRBJ1-1; unclear D gene. Input material: peripheral blood. This receptor was obtained from a woman aged 45-65 years with COVID-19, enrolled during active disease. The CDR3 loop reads CASSPGPINTEAFF. CDR3 coding DNA: TGTGCCAGCTCACCAGGGCCGATTAACACTGAAGCTTTCTTT.